This entry is about one T cell receptor beta chain. This sample was included in a study of CD8+CD57+ T cells in acquired aplastic anemia. Germline V lookup: CDR1 LNHDA, CDR2 SQIVND (reference sequence). The CDR3 has 15 residues. The V segment lost 5 bases and the J segment 5 bases; nucleotides outside the gene matches: 10. Patients selected for sequencing had displayed CD8+CD57+ cell expansion by flow cytometry. Both TCR beta VDJ combination and CDR3 sequence profiling were carried out. Genomic DNA was the template for this profiling. TCRdb reanalysed the reads using MiXCR and keeps one entry per CDR3 protein. The sample lists around 500,000 distinct CDR3 sequences; around 32% were seen once.

The V call is TRBV19, the J call TRBJ2-7; 9 bases are a match to TRBD1. Sequenced input: sorted CD4+, CD8+, or CD8+CD57+ T cells (not recorded which) from PBMCs. This TCR came from a human donor with aplastic anemia. In DNA, the CDR3 is TGTGCCAGTAGTGTCTGGGGACAGGGAATCGACGAGCAGTACTTC. This codes for CASSVWGQGIDEQYF.